The clone carrying this T cell receptor beta chain was counted a few times. As yet, its antigen is unknown. At one of its ends the junction is not consistent with the germline gene, which may arise from a read error. The record originates from a study of Graves' ophthalmopathy and Graves' hyperthyroidism. Findings of the study overall: A classifier, a 13-signature model, separated ophthalmopathy from stable hyperthyroidism with roughly 86% sensitivity and around 80% specificity.

RNA transcripts were the source from which TCR beta CDR3 regions were amplified. The authors performed first-round RT-PCR with HTBI primers and then a second-round multiplex PCR. TCRdb re-called the multiplex PCR reads through MiXCR, storing one row per CDR3 protein. The sample contains over a million distinct CDR3 sequences, roughly two fifths of which appear only once. This CDR3 is built from 13 residues. Germline V gene sequence: CDR1 ENHRY, CDR2 SYGVKD. Orbital computed tomography, together with clinical symptoms, serum thyroxine, TRAb and thyroid ultrasound, was used for diagnosis. The chain recombines TRBV10-3 with TRBJ2-5, with 7 positions matching TRBD1. Specimen: peripheral blood or thyroid tissue (not recorded which). The sequence was collected from an adult man with Graves' hyperthyroidism. CDR3 region: CASSVTGLETQYF. DNA for the CDR3: TGTGCCAGCAGTGTGACAGGGTTAGAGACCCAGTACTTC.